These T cell receptor beta chains were read from a single sample in a study of blood T cell repertoires in COVID-19. Profiled with immunoSEQ multiplex PCR; TCRdb holds only in-frame clones, not every one. The repertoire holds 350,000 or so clones, roughly 90% seen once, with approximately 1% in the top ten. Sequencing used PBMCs or T cells enriched from blood (not recorded which). Source of these receptors: a woman aged 30 to 39 who had been exposed to COVID-19. The CDR3 runs from the conserved cysteine through the conserved F or W. Fields, in order: V gene, D gene, J gene, CDR3 length, CDR3 protein. A D gene is named only where the DNA matches it firmly.

v_gene: TRBV11-3
d_gene: TRBD1
j_gene: TRBJ2-3
len: 16
CDR3aa: CASSLGQGRGTDTQYF

v_gene: TRBV4-1
d_gene: TRBD2
j_gene: TRBJ2-2
len: 17
CDR3aa: CASSPVGTTANTGELFF

v_gene: TRBV9
d_gene: TRBD2
j_gene: TRBJ2-7
len: 16
CDR3aa: CASSVATSGSPYEQYF

v_gene: TRBV27
d_gene: NA
j_gene: TRBJ1-5
len: 14
CDR3aa: CASSWSGINQPQHF

v_gene: TRBV11-2
d_gene: TRBD2
j_gene: TRBJ2-3
len: 18
CDR3aa: CASSFGLARRRSTDTQYF

v_gene: TRBV19
d_gene: TRBD1
j_gene: TRBJ1-2
len: 14
CDR3aa: CASSGTGGAPGYTF

v_gene: TRBV5-1
d_gene: NA
j_gene: TRBJ2-3
len: 14
CDR3aa: CASSLAISTDTQYF

v_gene: TRBV11-2
d_gene: TRBD1
j_gene: TRBJ2-7
len: 15
CDR3aa: CASSSPGQGSYEQYF

v_gene: TRBV11-2
d_gene: NA
j_gene: TRBJ1-2
len: 15
CDR3aa: CASSTQQGSNYGYTF

v_gene: TRBV6-5
d_gene: NA
j_gene: TRBJ2-7
len: 13
CDR3aa: CASTPGLSYEQYF

v_gene: TRBV7-6
d_gene: NA
j_gene: TRBJ1-1
len: 14
CDR3aa: CASSSQGGNTEAFF

v_gene: TRBV5-1
d_gene: TRBD1
j_gene: TRBJ1-1
len: 18
CDR3aa: CASSRGQLATDMNTEAFF

v_gene: TRBV15
d_gene: TRBD1
j_gene: TRBJ2-7
len: 13
CDR3aa: CATSRTDRNEQYF

v_gene: TRBV28
d_gene: TRBD2
j_gene: TRBJ2-3
len: 15
CDR3aa: CASTPPSGRLDTQYF

v_gene: TRBV19
d_gene: NA
j_gene: TRBJ2-2
len: 16
CDR3aa: CASSRGAGPNTGELFF

v_gene: TRBV2
d_gene: TRBD2
j_gene: TRBJ2-7
len: 16
CDR3aa: CASSEALSGTAYEQYF

v_gene: TRBV10-1
d_gene: NA
j_gene: TRBJ2-7
len: 14
CDR3aa: CASSKSTDTYEQYF

v_gene: TRBV19
d_gene: NA
j_gene: TRBJ1-2
len: 12
CDR3aa: CASSTRQYGYTF

v_gene: TRBV7-9
d_gene: TRBD1
j_gene: TRBJ2-5
len: 14
CDR3aa: CASSLGQGVETQYF

v_gene: TRBV30
d_gene: NA
j_gene: TRBJ1-2
len: 15
CDR3aa: CAWLQDDLANYGYTF

v_gene: TRBV6-6
d_gene: TRBD1
j_gene: TRBJ1-2
len: 15
CDR3aa: CASSYPGGSNYGYTF

v_gene: TRBV7-2
d_gene: NA
j_gene: TRBJ1-2
len: 14
CDR3aa: CASSQTVRNYGYTF

v_gene: TRBV2
d_gene: TRBD1
j_gene: TRBJ2-3
len: 15
CDR3aa: CASSSGQGPTDTQYF

v_gene: TRBV6-5
d_gene: TRBD1
j_gene: TRBJ1-2
len: 14
CDR3aa: CASSPGQGGYGYTF

v_gene: TRBV5-1
d_gene: NA
j_gene: TRBJ1-2
len: 17
CDR3aa: CASSFGVIAGPNYGYTF

v_gene: TRBV6-5
d_gene: TRBD1
j_gene: TRBJ2-7
len: 15
CDR3aa: CAGRKTTGGGYEQYF